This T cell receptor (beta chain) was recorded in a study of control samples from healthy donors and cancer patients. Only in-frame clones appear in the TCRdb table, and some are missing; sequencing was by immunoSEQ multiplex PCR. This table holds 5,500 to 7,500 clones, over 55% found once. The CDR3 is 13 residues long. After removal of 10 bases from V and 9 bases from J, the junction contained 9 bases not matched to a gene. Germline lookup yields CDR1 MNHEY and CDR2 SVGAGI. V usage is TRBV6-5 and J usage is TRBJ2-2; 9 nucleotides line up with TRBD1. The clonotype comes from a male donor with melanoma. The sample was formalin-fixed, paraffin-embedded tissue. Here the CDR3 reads CATKTGGYRELFF. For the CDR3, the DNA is TGTGCCACCAAGACAGGGGGTTACCGGGAGCTGTTTTTT.